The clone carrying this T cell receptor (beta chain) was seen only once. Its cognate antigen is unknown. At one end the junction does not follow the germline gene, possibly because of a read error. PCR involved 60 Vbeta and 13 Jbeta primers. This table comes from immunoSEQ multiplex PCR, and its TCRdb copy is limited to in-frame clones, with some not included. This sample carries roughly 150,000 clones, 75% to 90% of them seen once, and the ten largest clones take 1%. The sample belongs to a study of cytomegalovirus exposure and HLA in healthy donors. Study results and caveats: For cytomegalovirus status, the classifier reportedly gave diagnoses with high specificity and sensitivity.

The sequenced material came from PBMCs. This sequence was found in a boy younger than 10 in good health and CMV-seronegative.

The CDR3 spells CASFPIMTPSDF. CDR3 nucleotides: TGTGCCAGCTTCCCCATTATGACACCCTCGGATTTT. This chain links TRBV7-3 with TRBJ1-5; D is undetermined. The CDR3 is 12 residues long. Germline assignment: CDR1 SGHTA and CDR2 FQGTGA. Full variable domain (outside the CDR3, taken from reference TRBV7-3 and TRBJ1-5): GAGVSQTPSNKVTEKGKYVELRCDPISGHTALYWYRQSLGQGPEFLIYFQGTGAADDSGLPNDRFFAVRPEGSVSTLKIQRTERGDSAVYLCASFPIMTPSDFGDGTRLSIL.